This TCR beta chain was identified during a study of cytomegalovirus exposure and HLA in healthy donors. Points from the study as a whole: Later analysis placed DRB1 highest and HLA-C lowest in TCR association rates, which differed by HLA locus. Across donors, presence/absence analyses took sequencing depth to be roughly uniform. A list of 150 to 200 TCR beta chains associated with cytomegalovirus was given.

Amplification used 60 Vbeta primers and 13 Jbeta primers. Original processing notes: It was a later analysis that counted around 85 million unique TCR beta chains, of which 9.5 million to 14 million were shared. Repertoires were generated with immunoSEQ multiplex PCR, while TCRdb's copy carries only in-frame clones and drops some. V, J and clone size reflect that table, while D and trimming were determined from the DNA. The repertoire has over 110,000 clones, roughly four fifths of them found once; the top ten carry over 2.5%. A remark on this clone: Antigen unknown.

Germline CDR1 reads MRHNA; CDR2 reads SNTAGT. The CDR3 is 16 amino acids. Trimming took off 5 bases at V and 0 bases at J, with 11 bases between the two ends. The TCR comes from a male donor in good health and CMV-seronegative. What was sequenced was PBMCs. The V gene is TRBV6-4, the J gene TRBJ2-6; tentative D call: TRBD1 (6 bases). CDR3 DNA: TGTGCCAGCAGTCCCGGGACATCCTCTGGGGCCAACGTCCTGACTTTC. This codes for CASSPGTSSGANVLTF.